These 19 T cell receptor beta chains were sequenced from one sample in a study of blood T cell repertoires in COVID-19. TCRdb's copy holds only in-frame clones and misses some; the assay was immunoSEQ multiplex PCR. The table records roughly 90,000 clones, around 86% of them present only once. Material: peripheral blood. Receptors originate from a human donor in a cohort sampled during active COVID-19.

The V and J genes are TRBV24-1 and TRBJ2-1, with a weak D call TRBD2 (5 bases). Per germline, CDR1 KGHDR and CDR2 SFDVKD. The CDR3 loop spans 12 amino acids. The V and J ends lost 5 bases and 9 bases respectively, with 10 bases between them. The CDR3 nucleotides read TGTGCCACCAGTGTTTTAGCGAGTGAGCAGTTCTTC. Translated, it gives CATSVLASEQFF.

V is TRBV7-9 and J is TRBJ1-6; D remains ambiguous. Germline lookup yields CDR1 SEHNR and CDR2 FQNEAQ (reference sequence). The CDR3 runs 12 residues. V was clipped by 3 bases and J by 8 bases, with 5 bases between them. The CDR3 sequence: CASSLGDSPLHF. The CDR3 bases are TGTGCCAGCAGCTTGGGCGATTCACCCCTCCACTTT.

The chain combines TRBV30 with TRBJ1-6, with 9 bases lining up with TRBD1. In germline, CDR1 is GTSNPN, CDR2 SVGIG (reference sequence). J gave up 10 bases and V 3 bases, and 4 bases lay outside the gene matches. The CDR3 length is 13 residues. The CDR3: CAWSGQGSSPLHF. CDR3 sequence (DNA): TGTGCCTGGAGCGGACAGGGGAGCTCACCCCTCCACTTT. Full variable domain (outside the CDR3, taken from reference TRBV30 and TRBJ1-6): SQTIHQWPATLVQPVGSPLSLECTVEGTSNPNLYWYRQAAGRGLQLLFYSVGIGQISSEVPQNLSASRPQDRQFILSSKKLLLSDSGFYLCAWSGQGSSPLHFGNGTRLTVT.

V usage is TRBV19 and J usage is TRBJ2-1; D is possibly TRBD1 (5 bases). Germline V gives CDR1 LNHDA, CDR2 SQIVND (reference sequence). Trimming cost V 6 bases and J 6 bases, with 9 bases left between them. This CDR3 region has 12 residues. CDR3 DNA sequence: TGTGCCAGTAGCCTAAGGGGCAATGAGCAGTTCTTC. It codes for CASSLRGNEQFF.

CDR3 in DNA: TGTGCCAGCAGGGCCGGGACAGGGACCGGGGAGCTGTTTTTT. This encodes CASRAGTGTGELFF. The chain combines TRBV2 with TRBJ2-2, with 9 bases aligning to TRBD1. There are 14 residues in the CDR3. Germline loops: CDR1 SNHLY, CDR2 FYNNEI. J gave up 5 bases and V 6 bases, and 4 bases lay outside the gene matches.

The rearrangement links TRBV9 to TRBJ1-5; possible D gene TRBD1, 5 bases. Germline CDR1 and CDR2: SGDLS and YYNGEE. Deletions cut 4 bases from V and 4 bases from J, with 12 bases between. This CDR3 has 14 amino acids. For the CDR3, the DNA is TGTGCCAGCAGCCCCCAGGGTGTAAATCAGCCCCAGCATTTT. Residues: CASSPQGVNQPQHF.

The chain joins TRBV7-3 to TRBJ2-1; D possibly corresponds to TRBD2 (5 bases). The germline CDR1 and CDR2 sequences are SGHTA and FQGTGA. The CDR3 has 15 amino acids. V lost 5 bases, J lost 3 bases, and 14 bases lay in between. CDR3 DNA sequence: TGTGCCAGCAGCCCCGAGGGCCCTCGCTACAATGAGCAGTTCTTC. Amino acid sequence: CASSPEGPRYNEQFF.

This chain uses TRBV15 with TRBJ2-1; D is unresolved. In germline, CDR1 is LNHNV, CDR2 YYDKDF (reference sequence). CDR3 size: 10 residues. Trimming removed 5 bases from V and 10 bases from J, with 6 bases in between. The CDR3 sequence: CATSLWEQFF. In DNA, the CDR3 is TGTGCCACCAGCCTATGGGAGCAGTTCTTC.

The chain is built from TRBV28 and TRBJ1-6; D unclear. CDR3 size: 12 residues. The V gene lost 7 bases and the J gene lost 10 bases, with 11 bases spanning the gap. Germline values: CDR1 MDHEN, CDR2 SYDVKM. CDR3 sequence (DNA): TGTGCCAGCACGCCTGGGGAGTCACCCCTCCACTTT. This translates into CASTPGESPLHF.

The rearrangement uses TRBV27 and TRBJ1-2, with D perhaps TRBD1 (6 bases). This CDR3 spans 15 amino acids. The germline V gene encodes CDR1 MNHEY and CDR2 SMNVEV (reference sequence). The ends were cut back, 6 bases at V and 4 bases at J, with 18 bases in the middle. The CDR3 spells CASRGSDRTIYGYTF. CDR3 sequence (DNA): TGTGCCAGCAGGGGAAGTGACAGGACCATCTATGGCTACACCTTC.

V gene TRBV27 combines with J gene TRBJ1-5; 9 positions agree with TRBD1. V was pared by 9 bases and J by 2 bases, with 5 bases of the junction left unmatched. The CDR3 is 14 residues long. Germline V gives CDR1 MNHEY, CDR2 SMNVEV (reference sequence). CDR3 sequence reads: CASRTGEGNQPQHF. CDR3 nucleotides: TGTGCCAGTCGGACAGGGGAAGGCAATCAGCCCCAGCATTTT.

V usage is TRBV5-1 and J usage is TRBJ2-5; 9 positions match TRBD1. V was pared by 3 bases and J by 2 bases, with 8 bases of the junction left unmatched. CDR1 is SGHRS and CDR2 is YFSETQ in the germline V gene. The CDR3 length is 16 residues. CDR3 sequence reads: CASSSLKGQGQETQYF. For the CDR3, the DNA is TGCGCCAGCAGCTCCCTAAAGGGACAGGGACAAGAGACCCAGTACTTC. The variable domain in full, completed from reference TRBV5-1 and TRBJ2-5, reads KAGVTQTPRYLIKTRGQQVTLSCSPISGHRSVSWYQQTPGQGLQFLFEYFSETQRNKGNFPGRFSGRQFSNSRSEMNVSTLELGDSALYLCASSSLKGQGQETQYFGPGTRLLVL.

This clone is a singleton in its sample. J is TRBJ2-5 and V is TRBV5-1; D remains ambiguous. Looked up from germline, CDR1 is SGHRS and CDR2 is YFSETQ. The CDR3 is made up of 16 amino acids. V gave up 1 base and J gave up 1 base, with 14 bases separating them. CDR3 DNA sequence: TGCGCCAGCAGCTTGTTCGCAGGCATATCCCAAGAGACCCAGTACTTC. It yields the protein CASSLFAGISQETQYF.

Here the CDR3 reads CATSREGTWIGYTF. CDR3 in DNA: TGTGCCACCAGCAGAGAGGGGACTTGGATAGGCTACACCTTC. This chain links TRBV15 with TRBJ1-2, with D perhaps TRBD1 (5 bases). The CDR3 is 14 amino acids. V lost 0 bases and J 8 bases, leaving 13 bases between the germline ends. The V gene's germline CDR1 is LNHNV and CDR2 YYDKDF (reference sequence).

Remarks on this clone: The same CDR3 can be traced to other DNA sequences in this sample. The genes are TRBV7-9 and TRBJ2-2; TRBD1 matches 8 bases. V shed 1 base, J shed 3 bases, and the junction held 4 bases outside the gene matches. The CDR3 spans 16 residues. Germline V gene data show CDR1 as SEHNR and CDR2 as FQNEAQ (reference sequence). CDR3 loop: CASSLGTGFYTGELFF. The CDR3, as DNA: TGTGCCAGCAGCTTAGGGACAGGGTTCTACACCGGGGAGCTGTTTTTT.

The rearrangement links TRBV7-2 to TRBJ2-1; maybe TRBD2 (5 bases). CDR1 and CDR2 from the germline V gene are SGHTA and FQGNSA. This CDR3 spans 15 amino acids. The germline V and J ends were trimmed by 3 bases and 6 bases, with 15 bases remaining between them. The CDR3 loop reads CASSFPGLASNEQFF. CDR3 sequence (DNA): TGTGCCAGCAGCTTCCCCGGGCTAGCTTCCAATGAGCAGTTCTTC.

The chain has TRBV28 and TRBJ1-6; D possibly corresponds to TRBD1 (5 bases). The V gene's germline CDR1 is MDHEN and CDR2 SYDVKM. Between the trimmed V and J ends, which lost 2 bases and 3 bases, there was a span of 5 bases. This CDR3 is 14 amino acids long. CDR3 nucleotide sequence: TGTGCCAGCAGTTTACAGGGCTATAATTCACCCCTCCACTTT. It encodes CASSLQGYNSPLHF. The full variable domain, in which reference TRBV28 and TRBJ1-6 provide the parts outside the CDR3, is DVKVTQSSRYLVKRTGEKVFLECVQDMDHENMFWYRQDPGLGLRLIYFSYDVKMKEKGDIPEGYSVSREKKERFSLILESASTNQTSMYLCASSLQGYNSPLHFGNGTRLTVT.

The V and J genes are TRBV24-1 and TRBJ2-1, with 10 bases lining up with TRBD2. Per the germline V gene, CDR1 is KGHDR and CDR2 is SFDVKD. This CDR3 contains 15 residues. After removal of 5 bases from V and 3 bases from J, the junction contained 3 bases not matched to a gene. The CDR3 DNA sequence: TGTGCCACCAGTGCCGGGACTAGCGACTACAATGAGCAGTTCTTC. It encodes CATSAGTSDYNEQFF.

The chain uses TRBV28 and TRBJ2-7, with 10 bases matching TRBD1. The CDR3 loop spans 16 amino acids. Germline V gives CDR1 MDHEN, CDR2 SYDVKM. The trim removed 3 bases at V and 3 bases at J, leaving 8 bases unmatched. The CDR3: CASSFMGGQGIYEQYF. CDR3 DNA: TGTGCCAGCAGTTTTATGGGGGGACAGGGGATCTACGAGCAGTACTTC.